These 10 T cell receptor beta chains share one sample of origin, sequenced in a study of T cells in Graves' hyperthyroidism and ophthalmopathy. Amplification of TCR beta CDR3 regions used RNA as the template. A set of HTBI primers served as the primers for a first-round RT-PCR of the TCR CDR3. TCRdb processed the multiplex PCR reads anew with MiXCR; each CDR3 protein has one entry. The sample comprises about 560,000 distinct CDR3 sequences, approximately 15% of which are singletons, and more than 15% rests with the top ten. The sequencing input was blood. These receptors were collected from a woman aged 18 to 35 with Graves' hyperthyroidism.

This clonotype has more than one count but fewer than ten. The CDR3 is CASGLVVGRAYYNEQFF. The DNA for the CDR3 is TGTGCTAGTGGTTTGGTAGTCGGCAGGGCTTACTACAATGAGCAGTTCTTC. V and J are TRBV12-5 and TRBJ2-1, with a weak D call TRBD1 (5 bases). V shed 0 bases and J shed 3 bases, with 15 bases lying between them. Germline-derived CDR1 and CDR2 are LGHNT and FRNRAP. The CDR3 runs 17 residues.

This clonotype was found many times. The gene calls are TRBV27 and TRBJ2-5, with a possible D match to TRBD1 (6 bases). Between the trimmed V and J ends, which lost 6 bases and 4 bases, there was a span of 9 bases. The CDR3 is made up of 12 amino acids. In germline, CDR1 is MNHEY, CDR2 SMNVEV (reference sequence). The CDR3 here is CASRGGRETQYF. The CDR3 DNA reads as TGTGCCAGCAGAGGGGGTAGAGAGACCCAGTACTTC.

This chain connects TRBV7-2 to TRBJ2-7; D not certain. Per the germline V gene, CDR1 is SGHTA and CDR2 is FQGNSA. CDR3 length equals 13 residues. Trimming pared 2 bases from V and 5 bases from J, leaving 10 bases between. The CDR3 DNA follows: TGTGCCAGCAGCTTAAGGGTTCGGAACGAGCAGTACTTC. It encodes CASSLRVRNEQYF.

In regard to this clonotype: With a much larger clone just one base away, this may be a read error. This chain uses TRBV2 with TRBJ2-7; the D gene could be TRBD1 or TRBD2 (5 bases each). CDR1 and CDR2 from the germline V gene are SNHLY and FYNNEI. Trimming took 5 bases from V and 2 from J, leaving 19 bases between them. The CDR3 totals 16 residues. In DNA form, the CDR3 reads TGTGCCAGCAGTCCTCGGTCCGGGACCGGCGCCTACGAGCAGTACTTC. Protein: CASSPRSGTGAYEQYF.

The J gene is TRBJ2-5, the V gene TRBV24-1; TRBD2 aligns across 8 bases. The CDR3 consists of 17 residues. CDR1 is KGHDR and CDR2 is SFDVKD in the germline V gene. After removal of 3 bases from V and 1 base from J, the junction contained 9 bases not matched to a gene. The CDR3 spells CATSDAAFSGIQETQYF. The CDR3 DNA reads TGTGCCACCAGTGATGCAGCCTTTAGCGGGATCCAAGAGACCCAGTACTTC.

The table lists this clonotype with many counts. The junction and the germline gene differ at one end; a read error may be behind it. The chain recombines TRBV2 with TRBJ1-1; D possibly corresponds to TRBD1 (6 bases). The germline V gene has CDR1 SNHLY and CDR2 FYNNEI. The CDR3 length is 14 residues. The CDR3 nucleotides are TGTGCCAGCAGAGAAGGGGGGAAGGGAACTGAAGCTTTCTTT. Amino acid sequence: CASREGGKGTEAFF.

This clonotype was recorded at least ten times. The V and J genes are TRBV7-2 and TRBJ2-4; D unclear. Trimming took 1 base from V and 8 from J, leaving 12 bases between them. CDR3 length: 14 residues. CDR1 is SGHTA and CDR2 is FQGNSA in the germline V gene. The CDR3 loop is CASSLGFPADIQYF. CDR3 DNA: TGTGCCAGCAGCTTAGGATTTCCGGCCGACATTCAGTACTTC.

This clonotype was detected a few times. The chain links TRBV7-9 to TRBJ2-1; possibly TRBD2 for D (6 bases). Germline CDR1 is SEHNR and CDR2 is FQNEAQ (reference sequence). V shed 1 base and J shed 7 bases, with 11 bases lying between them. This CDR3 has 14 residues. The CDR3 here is CASSLGGSGNEQFF. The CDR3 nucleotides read TGTGCCAGCAGCTTAGGGGGGAGCGGGAATGAGCAGTTCTTC.

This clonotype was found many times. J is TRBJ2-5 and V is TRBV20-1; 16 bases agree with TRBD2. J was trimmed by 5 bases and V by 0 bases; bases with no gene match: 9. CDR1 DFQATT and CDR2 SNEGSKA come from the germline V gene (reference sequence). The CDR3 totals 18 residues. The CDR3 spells CSARDPGTSGGGLETQYF. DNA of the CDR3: TGCAGTGCTAGAGACCCCGGGACTAGCGGGGGGGGACTCGAGACCCAGTACTTC.

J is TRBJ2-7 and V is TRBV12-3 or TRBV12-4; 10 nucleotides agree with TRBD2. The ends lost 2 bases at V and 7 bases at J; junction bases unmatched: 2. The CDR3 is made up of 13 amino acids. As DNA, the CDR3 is TGTGCCAGCAGTTTACTAGCGGGAGCGGAGCAGTACTTC. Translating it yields CASSLLAGAEQYF.